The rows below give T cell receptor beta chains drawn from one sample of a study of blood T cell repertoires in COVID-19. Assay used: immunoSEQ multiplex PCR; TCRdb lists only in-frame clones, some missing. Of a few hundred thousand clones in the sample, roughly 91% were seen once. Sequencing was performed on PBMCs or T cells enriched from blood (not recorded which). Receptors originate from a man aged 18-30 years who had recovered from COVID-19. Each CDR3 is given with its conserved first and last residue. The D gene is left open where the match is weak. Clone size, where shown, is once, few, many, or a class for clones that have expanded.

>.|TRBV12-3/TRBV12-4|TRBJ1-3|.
TGTGCCAGCAGTCTTGGAAACACCATATATTTT
CASSLGNTIYF
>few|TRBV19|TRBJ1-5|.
TGTGCCAGTAGTATTACAGGGACGAGCAATCAGCCCCAGCATTTT
CASSITGTSNQPQHF
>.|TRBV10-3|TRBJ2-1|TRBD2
TGTGCCATCAGCTCGGGACTAGCGGGGGGGATCGACGAGCAGTTCTTC
CAISSGLAGGIDEQFF
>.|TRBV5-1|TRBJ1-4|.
TGCGCCAGTTCTAGGGAGCCTAATGAAAAACTGTTTTTT
CASSREPNEKLFF
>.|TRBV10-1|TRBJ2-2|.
TGCGCCAGCACCCCCGGACGGGGGAGACGTACCGGGGAGCTGTTTTTT
CASTPGRGRRTGELFF
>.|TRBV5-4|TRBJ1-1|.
TGTGCCAGCAGCTTCACGGGGGTTAACACTGAAGCTTTCTTT
CASSFTGVNTEAFF
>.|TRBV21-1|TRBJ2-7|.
TGTGCCAGCAGCAAACCACCGGGACTAGCGGGGGTACGGGACGAGCAGTACTTC
CASSKPPGLAGVRDEQYF
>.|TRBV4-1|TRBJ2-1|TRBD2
TGCGCCAGCCAGCCAAGGGGACTAGCATCGTATGAGCAGTTCTTC
CASQPRGLASYEQFF
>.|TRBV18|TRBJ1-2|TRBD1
TGTGCCAGCTCTCTCGGGACAGACCATGGCTACACCTTC
CASSLGTDHGYTF
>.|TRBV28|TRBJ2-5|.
TGTGCCAGCAGGTTCACCACAGGGTCGGGAGAGACCCAGTACTTC
CASRFTTGSGETQYF
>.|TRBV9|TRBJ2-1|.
TGTGCCAGCAGCGTAGGCGGCGGGACGGGCGGCAATGAGCAGTTCTTC
CASSVGGGTGGNEQFF
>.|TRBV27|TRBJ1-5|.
TGTGCCAGCAAATCATGGCAAAATAGCAATCAGCCCCAGCATTTT
CASKSWQNSNQPQHF
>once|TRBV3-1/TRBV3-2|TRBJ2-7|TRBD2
TGTGCCAGCAGCCCAACTAGCGGGGGGTGGGACGAGCAGTACTTC
CASSPTSGGWDEQYF
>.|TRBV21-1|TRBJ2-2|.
TGTGCCAGCAGCAAAGTGGGAGGGTTGGCCGGGGAGCTGTTTTTT
CASSKVGGLAGELFF
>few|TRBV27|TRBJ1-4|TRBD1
TGTGCCAGCAGAACCTCAGGGGGGAATGAAAAACTGTTTTTT
CASRTSGGNEKLFF
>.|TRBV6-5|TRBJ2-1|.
TGTGCCACCCAGGGGATCCGGTACAATGAGCAGTTCTTC
CATQGIRYNEQFF
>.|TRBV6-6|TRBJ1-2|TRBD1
TGTGCCAGCAGTCGAGGACGACAGGGAGGAGGTGACTATGGCTACACCTTC
CASSRGRQGGGDYGYTF
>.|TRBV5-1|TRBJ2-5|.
TGCGCCAGCAGCCAGGCTCCAGGGGTGGAGACCCAGTACTTC
CASSQAPGVETQYF
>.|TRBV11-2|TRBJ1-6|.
TGTGCCAGCAGCCTTAGCACCCCGGAAACGGGTAATTCACCCCTCCACTTT
CASSLSTPETGNSPLHF
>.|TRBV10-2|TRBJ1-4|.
TGCGCCAGCAGTCGAGAGACAGAAAAACTGTTTTTT
CASSRETEKLFF
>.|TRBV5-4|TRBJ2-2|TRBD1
TGTGCCAGCAGTCCGGACAGGATTAACACCGGGGAGCTGTTTTTT
CASSPDRINTGELFF
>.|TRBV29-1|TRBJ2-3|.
TGCAGCGTCGAGGGGAGACAGGCGGATTATACGCAGTATTTT
CSVEGRQADYTQYF
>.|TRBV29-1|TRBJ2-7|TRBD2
TGCAGCGCCCGTAGCGGGGGGACCGAGCAGTACTTC
CSARSGGTEQYF
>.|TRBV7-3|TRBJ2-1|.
TGTGCCAGCAGCTTATCCGGGGGGCCCTACAATGAGCAGTTCTTC
CASSLSGGPYNEQFF
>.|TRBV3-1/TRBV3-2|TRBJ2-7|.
TGTGCCAGCAGCCACAGAGGTATCTACGAGCAGTACTTC
CASSHRGIYEQYF
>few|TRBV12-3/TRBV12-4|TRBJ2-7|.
TGTGCCAGCGGGACTCGGGTCTTCTACGAGCAGTACTTC
CASGTRVFYEQYF
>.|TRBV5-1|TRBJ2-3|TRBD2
TGCGCCAGCAGCTTGGCCCCAGCGGGAGGCACAGATACGCAGTATTTT
CASSLAPAGGTDTQYF
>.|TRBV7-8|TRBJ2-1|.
TGTGCCGGGGTTGGACTGGAGTCCTACAATGAGCAGTTCTTC
CAGVGLESYNEQFF
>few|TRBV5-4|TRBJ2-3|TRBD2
TGTGCCAGCAGCTTGGCCTGGGCGGGAGGAAGGGATACGCAGTATTTT
CASSLAWAGGRDTQYF
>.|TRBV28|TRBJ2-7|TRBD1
TGTGCCAGCAGTTGGACAGGGAGGTCCTACGAGCAGTACTTC
CASSWTGRSYEQYF
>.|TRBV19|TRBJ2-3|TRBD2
TGTGCCAGTAGTCATCGAGCGGGGGGAGGAGATACGCAGTATTTT
CASSHRAGGGDTQYF
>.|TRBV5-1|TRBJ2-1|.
TGCGCCAGCAGCATGGCCCCCTCCGGCAATGAGCAGTTCTTC
CASSMAPSGNEQFF